This T cell receptor (beta chain) was found in a study of T cell changes during pregnancy in multiple sclerosis. Germline V gene data show CDR1 as SEHNR and CDR2 as FQNEAQ (reference sequence). The CDR3 covers 16 residues. Unmatched junction bases numbered 4, after V lost 3 bases and J lost 2 bases. Sequencing used immunoSEQ multiplex PCR; TCRdb keeps in-frame clones, though not all of them. The sample lists tens of thousands of clones, over 90% seen once, with under 0.45% in the top ten. The TCR sequence derives from a female donor in good health, enrolled as a control in a pregnancy study. The specimen was CD4+ T cells from peripheral blood mononuclear cells, collected after pregnancy. The V and J genes are TRBV7-9 and TRBJ2-3, with 11 bases that match TRBD2. The CDR3 DNA reads TGTGCCAGCAGCTTCCAGACTAGCGGGAACACAGATACGCAGTATTTT. This gives the protein CASSFQTSGNTDTQYF.